These 5 T cell receptor beta chains came from one sample sequenced in a study of cytomegalovirus exposure and HLA in healthy donors. With 60 Vbeta and 13 Jbeta primers, the PCR was carried out. Libraries were prepared by immunoSEQ multiplex PCR; TCRdb keeps only in-frame clonotypes and omits some of them. There are 80,000 or so clones in the sample, with less than 1.5% held by the top ten. Sequenced: PBMCs. These receptors were obtained from a woman aged 25 to 39 in good health and CMV-seronegative.

The rearrangement uses TRBV2 and TRBJ1-5; 7 nucleotides align to TRBD1. The J segment lost 1 base and the V segment lost 4 bases, leaving 4 bases of the junction unmatched. The V gene's germline CDR1 is SNHLY and CDR2 FYNNEI. CDR3 length: 15 amino acids. The CDR3 DNA reads TGTGCCAGCAGTGGCGACAGGGCCAGCAATCAGCCCCAGCATTTT. Translation gives CASSGDRASNQPQHF.

This chain uses TRBV5-4 with TRBJ1-1; TRBD1 is a possible D gene (6 bases). Trimming removed 2 bases from V and 0 bases from J, with 11 bases in between. From germline, CDR1 is SGHNT and CDR2 YYREEE (reference sequence). CDR3 length: 15 amino acids. The CDR3 sequence is CASSLGQSMNTEAFF. The DNA of the CDR3 is TGTGCCAGCAGCTTAGGACAGTCCATGAACACTGAAGCTTTCTTT.

This chain links TRBV6-1 with TRBJ2-1, with TRBD2 matching over 11 bases. Per the germline V gene, CDR1 is MNHNS and CDR2 is SASEGT. This CDR3 is built from 19 residues. V trimming: 2 bases; J trimming: 8 bases; junction bases outside the gene matches: 17. CDR3 DNA sequence: TGTGCCAGCAGTGAAAGGCGGGGACTTCTAGCGGGAGGTTTCTATGAGCAGTTCTTC. This encodes CASSERRGLLAGGFYEQFF.

This chain joins TRBV19 and TRBJ2-2, with 9 bases lining up with TRBD1. The CDR3 is 15 residues long. Germline values: CDR1 LNHDA, CDR2 SQIVND (reference sequence). J gave up 4 bases and V 5 bases, and 5 bases lay outside the gene matches. The CDR3 DNA sequence: TGTGCCAGTAGTCCGGACAGGGGAGTCACCGGGGAGCTGTTTTTT. Its translation: CASSPDRGVTGELFF. The full variable domain, its missing parts supplied by reference TRBV19 and TRBJ2-2, is DGGITQSPKYLFRKEGQNVTLSCEQNLNHDAMYWYRQDPGQGLRLIYYSQIVNDFQKGDIAEGYSVSREKKESFPLTVTSAQKNPTAFYLCASSPDRGVTGELFFGEGSRLTVL.

The chain carries TRBV19 and TRBJ2-1; TRBD2 matches 11 bases. The V and J ends lost 2 bases and 3 bases, in that order; junction bases with no gene match: 12. Germline V gene sequence: CDR1 LNHDA, CDR2 SQIVND (reference sequence). The CDR3 runs to 19 residues. The CDR3 DNA reads as TGTGCCAGTAGTATAACTAGCGGGAGACGGTCGTCTGGCTACAATGAGCAGTTCTTC. Translated: CASSITSGRRSSGYNEQFF. Looking up the rest from reference TRBV19 and TRBJ2-1 gives the full variable domain: DGGITQSPKYLFRKEGQNVTLSCEQNLNHDAMYWYRQDPGQGLRLIYYSQIVNDFQKGDIAEGYSVSREKKESFPLTVTSAQKNPTAFYLCASSITSGRRSSGYNEQFFGPGTRLTVL.